The present T cell receptor (beta chain) was sequenced within a study of T-cell reconstitution after alpha-beta-depleted transplantation in children (dated by TCRdb to the mid-2010s). Background on the whole study: Using TCR repertoire profiling, the study followed T-cell immune reconstitution in a quantitative way in children after TCRalphabeta/CD19-depleted allogeneic hematopoietic cell transplantation. Overall study results and their limits: In some patients, high TCRbeta diversity at day 60 was attributed to recipient T cells and intrathymic progenitors that had survived conditioning. The apparently early alphabetaT-cell count recovery about two months after transplant was reportedly dependent on only several hundred rapidly expanded clones derived from non-depleted graft cells. Over subsequent months, a decline in hyperexpanded clone frequencies was noted, and after one year, T-cell counts and TCRbeta diversity were mostly ascribed to newly produced T cells.

Libraries were built with PCR. Sequencing was carried out with an Illumina HiSeq 2500. TCR libraries were prepared with molecular barcoding, using unique molecular identifiers to normalize TCRbeta repertoire quantification. TCRdb ran its own pipeline on the public reads, namely fastp trimming at Q25 and MiXCR clone calling, and kept in-frame beta chains. Each entry is one CDR3 protein sequence, shown with its most common DNA and genes. The sample records a few hundred thousand distinct CDR3 sequences, roughly 15% of which are singletons. Under 30% of the sample is in the top ten clones. What the treatment or condition label conveys for this sample: allogeneic hematopoietic cell transplantation with graft depleted of TCRalphabeta T cells and CD19 B cells. Transplant recipients were children who received TCRalphabeta/CD19-depleted allogeneic hematopoietic cell grafts. This clonotype has a handful of counts. This clone's antigen is unknown. Base qualities are not provided; no much larger clone lies one nucleotide away.

V ends up 6 bases short and J 5 bases short, with an unmatched junction base count of 9. Including the terminal cysteine and phenylalanine, the CDR3 comprises 14 residues. Only the CDR3 region is kept as DNA, spanning 42 bases read in frame from base 1. This material consisted of PBMCs, mostly from graft donor cells, taken 360 days after TCRalphabeta/CD19-depleted stem cell transplant. The clonotype was recovered from a boy younger than two who had a stem cell transplant for Wiskott-Aldrich syndrome, so the T cells may come from the graft donor. The sequence links TRBV12-3 or TRBV12-4 to TRBJ2-5; the central 7 bases match TRBD2. The CDR3 region: CASRTSWSGETQYF. The DNA is TGTGCCAGCAGGACTAGCTGGAGTGGGGAGACCCAGTACTTC.